The clone carrying this T cell receptor beta chain was seen just once. What it recognizes is unknown. The data belong to a study of shared clonotypes between healthy human individuals. General study points: Non-shared clonotypes showed lower generation probabilities than clonotypes common to all four donors. The study generally estimated greater richness for naive than memory subsets.

Healthy HIV-negative adults with no recent acute infections or vaccinations were recruited as donors. Germline V gene sequence: CDR1 MGHDK, CDR2 SYGVNS. The CDR3 loop spans 14 amino acids. V shed 3 bases and J 10 bases; nucleotides not matched to a gene: 6. Each PCR replicate from the sorted subsets contained 200 to 250 ng DNA, which is about 31,000 T cell genomes. Only in-frame clones appear in the TCRdb table, and some are missing; sequencing was by immunoSEQ multiplex PCR. The table lists 950,000 to 1,100,000 clones, roughly 75% of them singletons. The origin of this receptor is a man aged 18 to 29 in good health. This chain joins TRBV25-1 and TRBJ1-4; 9 nucleotides align to TRBD1. The sample taken for sequencing was memory CD4+ T cells sorted from blood. Subset reported: CD45RA-negative fraction. Here the CDR3 reads CASSDPGQGRKLFF. The CDR3 DNA reads TGTGCCAGCAGTGATCCGGGACAGGGTCGAAAACTGTTTTTT.